This T cell receptor (beta chain) was retrieved from a study of human T cells and chemical hapten exposure. Study-wide context: Yields of TCR per sample differed, chiefly owing to small differences in pooled library volume.

In the study's own analysis: Individual samples carried between roughly 23,224 and 700,000 TCRs, with 95,638 as the median. From the RACE reads, TCRdb called clonotypes with MiXCR, one entry per CDR3 protein. V and J calls and clone size were set by TCRdb, not the authors. Here the sample spans around 100,000 distinct CDR3 sequences, under 14% being singletons. Trimming shortened V by 9 bases and J by 7 bases, and 19 bases separated the two germline ends. Germline assignment: CDR1 SEHNR and CDR2 FQNEAQ (reference sequence). The CDR3 is made up of 14 amino acids. This clonotype was seen repeatedly, ten times or more. Indicated time point: pre-sensitization, week 0. Treatment meaning: therapeutic diphenylcyclopropenone sensitization with weekly scalp DPC. Whole blood that had not been fractionated was the source of extracted total RNA.

The chain recombines TRBV7-9 with TRBJ2-1; D perhaps matches TRBD2 (6 bases). This sample comprised whole blood, obtained in connection with sensitization to the hapten diphenylcyclopropenone (DPC). The TCR originated in a woman between 55 and 75 years old with alopecia areata. Some clones in this sample may be carry-over from other donors' samples. CDR3 in amino acids: CARSPYQSGNEQFF. The CDR3 DNA follows: TGTGCCAGGAGCCCTTACCAAAGCGGGAATGAGCAGTTCTTC.